These 24 T cell receptor beta chains originate from one sample sequenced in a study of blood T cells in healthy people across ages. Together with a sample-barcoded 5' primer, a J-beta primer mix was included in a second PCR lasting about 6 to 12 cycles. TCRdb independently ran MiXCR on the 5' RACE reads; one entry per CDR3 protein. The table includes 550,000 to 700,000 distinct CDR3 sequences, roughly a quarter detected once. Source material: blood. The receptors stem from a woman aged 70 to 79 in good health.

This clonotype was detected only a few times. The chain combines TRBV20-1 with TRBJ2-5, with D perhaps TRBD2 (6 bases). The CDR3 consists of 14 residues. Germline V lookup: CDR1 DFQATT, CDR2 SNEGSKA (reference sequence). With 5 bases removed from V and 4 bases from J, the gap between germline ends came to 17 bases. The CDR3 region is CSAFIAGLGETQYF. The CDR3, as DNA: TGCAGTGCTTTTATCGCGGGGCTCGGAGAGACCCAGTACTTC.

This clonotype showed up just a few times. The CDR3 sequence: CSAPVGGSTNYGYTF. In nucleotides, the CDR3 is TGCAGTGCTCCAGTGGGGGGATCAACTAACTATGGCTACACCTTC. The J gene is TRBJ1-2, the V gene TRBV20-1; a weak D match, TRBD1 (5 bases). CDR1 and CDR2 (germline): DFQATT, SNEGSKA (reference sequence). Trimming stripped 5 bases from V and 0 bases from J, with 16 bases between. This CDR3 is built from 15 residues.

This chain joins TRBV7-9 and TRBJ1-2; D is undetermined. The germline V and J ends were trimmed by 6 bases and 6 bases, with 14 bases remaining between them. The CDR3 has 13 residues. Per the germline V gene, CDR1 is SEHNR and CDR2 is FQNEAQ (reference sequence). The CDR3 DNA follows: TGTGCCAGCAGTCGGGTGATGTCAAATGGCTACACCTTC. It specifies CASSRVMSNGYTF. Filled out from reference TRBV7-9 and TRBJ1-2, the complete variable domain reads DTGVSQNPRHKITKRGQNVTFRCDPISEHNRLYWYRQTLGQGPEFLTYFQNEAQLEKSRLLSDRFSAERPKGSFSTLEIQRTEQGDSAMYLCASSRVMSNGYTFGSGTRLTVV.

The chain uses TRBV7-3 and TRBJ2-1, with no clear D. This CDR3 region has 13 residues. The V end lost 2 bases, the J end lost 7 bases, and 9 bases lay between the germline ends. CDR1 and CDR2 from the germline V gene are SGHTA and FQGTGA. Here the CDR3 DNA reads TGTGCCAGCAGCTTATCCGATCATAATGAGCAGTTCTTC. Translation gives CASSLSDHNEQFF.

The chain carries TRBV10-3 and TRBJ1-1, with D unresolved. CDR3 length: 14 residues. CDR1 and CDR2 from the germline V gene are ENHRY and SYGVKD. The germline V and J ends were trimmed by 0 bases and 5 bases, with 10 bases remaining between them. The CDR3 is CAISESEGRTEAFF. CDR3 nucleotides: TGTGCCATCAGTGAGTCAGAAGGCAGGACTGAAGCTTTCTTT.

This clonotype was seen more than once but under ten times. The rearrangement links TRBV29-1 to TRBJ2-5, with 11 bases identical to TRBD2. Germline CDR1 SQVTM, CDR2 ANQGSEA. Trimming at V came to 6 bases and at J to 1 base, leaving 4 bases not matched to a gene. The CDR3 extends over 14 amino acids. The CDR3, as DNA: TGCAGCGTAACTAGCGGGAGATCCCAAGAGACCCAGTACTTC. It encodes CSVTSGRSQETQYF.

The chain is built from TRBV3-1 and TRBJ1-2; D remains ambiguous. The V gene lost 3 bases and the J gene lost 2 bases, with 13 bases spanning the gap. The CDR3 contains 15 residues. Germline V lookup: CDR1 LGHDT, CDR2 YNNKEL (reference sequence). In nucleotides, the CDR3 is TGTGCCAGCAGCCAGAGAGGAGCCCACAACTATGGCTACACCTTC. This encodes CASSQRGAHNYGYTF.

V usage is TRBV4-3 and J usage is TRBJ1-2; weak D call: TRBD1 (5 bases). Germline V CDR1 and CDR2: LGHNA, YSLEER. V dropped 6 bases and J dropped 0 bases, with 17 bases sitting between them. CDR3 size: 16 residues. The CDR3 coding sequence is TGCGCCAGCAGTCCCGACGAGGTGGGACCTAACTATGGCTACACCTTC. This gives the protein CASSPDEVGPNYGYTF.

This clonotype showed up just a few times. CDR3 protein: CSARGGNYGYTF. In nucleotides, the CDR3 is TGCAGTGCTAGAGGTGGGAACTATGGCTACACCTTC. The rearrangement uses TRBV20-1 and TRBJ1-2; D ambiguous. Trimming took off 1 base at V and 2 bases at J, with 5 bases between the two ends. Germline assignment: CDR1 DFQATT and CDR2 SNEGSKA (reference sequence). The CDR3 is 12 amino acids.

The chain links TRBV20-1 to TRBJ2-7; TRBD2 agrees at 9 bases. CDR3 size: 16 residues. V was clipped by 5 bases and J by 3 bases; unmatched bases: 14. Germline V gene data show CDR1 as DFQATT and CDR2 as SNEGSKA (reference sequence). CDR3 residues: CSAGGRAGGSIYEQYF. CDR3 nucleotides: TGCAGTGCTGGAGGGCGAGCGGGGGGATCGATCTACGAGCAGTACTTC.

This clonotype has just a few counts. The chain employs TRBV12-3 or TRBV12-4 and TRBJ2-1, with D tentatively TRBD2 (5 bases). The V end lost 3 bases, the J end lost 4 bases, and 13 bases lay between the germline ends. There are 15 residues in the CDR3. CDR3 nucleotide sequence: TGTGCCAGCAGTTTTGCAGGACTCGAATACAATGAGCAGTTCTTC. The encoded protein is CASSFAGLEYNEQFF.

This sequence joins TRBV5-6 and TRBJ2-1; TRBD2 agrees at 8 bases. CDR1 is SGHDT and CDR2 is YYEEEE in the germline V gene. V shed 0 bases, J shed 5 bases, and the junction held 7 bases outside the gene matches. The CDR3 spans 16 residues. The CDR3, as DNA: TGTGCCAGCAGCTTGGGGGCGGGGACTAGTGACAATGAGCAGTTCTTC. Protein sequence: CASSLGAGTSDNEQFF.

The genes are TRBV12-3 or TRBV12-4 and TRBJ2-3, with 7 bases matching TRBD2. The CDR3 has 16 amino acids. J lost 6 bases, V lost 6 bases, and 15 bases had no gene match. The CDR3 sequence: CASRPALGGMADTQYF. The CDR3 DNA sequence: TGTGCCAGCAGACCCGCGCTCGGGGGGATGGCTGATACGCAGTATTTT.

This clonotype has a handful of counts. CDR3: CASSRTGAHEQYF. In DNA, the CDR3 is TGTGCCAGCAGTCGGACAGGGGCCCACGAGCAGTACTTC. The V gene is TRBV6-5, the J gene TRBJ2-7; 9 nucleotides line up with TRBD1. The trim removed 5 bases at V and 5 bases at J, leaving 4 bases unmatched. The CDR3 totals 13 residues. Germline V gene lookup returns CDR1 MNHEY and CDR2 SVGAGI.

This clonotype appeared a few times. The chain carries TRBV7-3 and TRBJ2-5, with D perhaps matching TRBD2 (5 bases). With 7 bases removed from V and 5 bases from J, the gap between germline ends came to 14 bases. The length of the CDR3 is 13 residues. The germline gives CDR1 SGHTA, CDR2 FQGTGA. The CDR3 nucleotides read TGTGCCAGCACCCATCGACGCGGGGAGACCCAGTACTTC. Translation: CASTHRRGETQYF.

The V gene is TRBV12-3 or TRBV12-4, the J gene TRBJ2-3, with D hard to call. V shed 3 bases and J shed 2 bases, with 12 bases lying between them. The CDR3 runs 15 residues. In DNA, the CDR3 is TGTGCCAGCAGTTTTCTATTGCCGCCCACAGATACGCAGTATTTT. Translating it yields CASSFLLPPTDTQYF.

The V call is TRBV15, the J call TRBJ2-3; D is ambiguous. Trimming left V 3 bases short and J 0 bases short, with 7 bases between. The CDR3 extends over 14 amino acids. Germline values: CDR1 LNHNV, CDR2 YYDKDF (reference sequence). The chain's CDR3 is CATSSQSSTDTQYF. CDR3 in DNA: TGTGCCACCAGCAGCCAATCTAGCACAGATACGCAGTATTTT.

This clonotype was counted a few times. The junction shows a germline mismatch at one end, possibly a read error. V and J are TRBV3-1 and TRBJ1-4, with 8 bases that match TRBD1. There are 15 residues in the CDR3. The germline gives CDR1 LGHDT, CDR2 YNNKEL (reference sequence). The CDR3 sequence is CAGSPWTGRNEKLFF. In DNA form, the CDR3 reads TGTGCCGGCAGCCCCTGGACAGGGAGAAATGAAAAACTGTTTTTT.

The chain employs TRBV7-2 and TRBJ2-1; D uncertain. The CDR3 is 14 amino acids. Trimming took 2 bases from V and 3 from J, leaving 8 bases between them. Germline V lookup: CDR1 SGHTA, CDR2 FQGNSA. CDR3 DNA: TGTGCCAGCAGCTTAATGCAGTTCTACAATGAGCAGTTCTTC. Translating gives CASSLMQFYNEQFF.

This clonotype came up many times. CDR3 sequence reads: CSAEISGAAGYTF. In nucleotides, the CDR3 is TGCAGTGCCGAGATTTCAGGGGCCGCTGGCTACACCTTC. The V call is TRBV20-1, the J call TRBJ1-2; TRBD1 is a possible D gene (6 bases). The CDR3 has 13 residues. Germline V gene lookup returns CDR1 DFQATT and CDR2 SNEGSKA (reference sequence). V shed 6 bases and J shed 7 bases, with 18 bases lying between them.

The DNA of the CDR3 is TGCGCCAGCAGCTTGACAGGCCAGGACACTGAAGCTTTCTTT. This sequence encodes CASSLTGQDTEAFF. The chain recombines TRBV5-1 with TRBJ1-1, with D maybe TRBD1 (5 bases). Trimming shortened V by 1 base and J by 3 bases, and 10 bases separated the two germline ends. The CDR3 contains 14 residues. Per germline, CDR1 SGHRS and CDR2 YFSETQ.

This clonotype was seen a few times. The rearrangement uses TRBV12-3 or TRBV12-4 and TRBJ1-3; D remains ambiguous. V was cut by 0 bases and J by 4 bases, with 19 bases left in between. The CDR3 is 18 amino acids. The CDR3 DNA sequence: TGTGCCAGCAGTTTAGCGCTAAGCGGCGGACGCAGAGGAAACACCATATATTTT. Translating gives CASSLALSGGRRGNTIYF.

This clonotype was detected only a few times. The genes are TRBV4-2 and TRBJ2-3; 8 nucleotides agree with TRBD2. Looked up from germline, CDR1 is LGHNA and CDR2 is YNFKEQ. Germline trimming cut 1 base from V and 3 bases from J; bases unmatched to any gene: 6. The CDR3 totals 16 residues. The CDR3 reads CASSQGFAGGTDTQYF. The CDR3 coding sequence is TGTGCCAGCAGCCAAGGATTCGCGGGGGGAACAGATACGCAGTATTTT.

This clonotype was detected only a few times. V gene TRBV11-2 combines with J gene TRBJ1-1; 7 bases line up with TRBD1. With 5 bases clipped from V and 5 bases from J, the junction kept 8 bases outside the gene matches. The CDR3 covers 14 residues. Germline CDR1 is SGHAT and CDR2 is FQNNGV. The CDR3 region is CASSPDPGGTEAFF. DNA of the CDR3: TGTGCCAGCAGCCCGGACCCAGGGGGAACTGAAGCTTTCTTT.